This T cell receptor (beta chain) was obtained from a study of blood T cell repertoires in COVID-19. The CDR3 totals 16 residues. The ends were cut back, 0 bases at V and 0 bases at J, with 10 bases in the middle. Germline-derived CDR1 and CDR2 are SGHDT and YYEEEE. The data were produced by immunoSEQ multiplex PCR, yet TCRdb's version contains in-frame clones alone and is incomplete. The sample yields approximately 100,000 clones, less than 85% seen once. The gene calls are TRBV5-6 and TRBJ1-5; tentatively, D is TRBD1 (6 bases). The receptor was isolated from an older woman with active or convalescent COVID-19. Sequencing used peripheral blood. This CDR3 reads CASSLGQELSNQPQHF. The CDR3 region has the DNA TGTGCCAGCAGCTTGGGACAGGAACTTAGCAATCAGCCCCAGCATTTT.